This T cell receptor (beta chain) was found in a study of cytomegalovirus exposure and HLA in healthy donors (dated by TCRdb to 2016 to 2017). Context from the whole study: According to an earlier analysis of around 600 of the donors, 200 million or so T cells yielded 120 million or so unique TCR beta sequences and about 300 Gb of sequence data. An early release covering some 640 HLA-typed donors comprised 250 to 350 gigabases of sequencing data and approximately 80 million unique TCR sequences. Among the roughly 400 genotyped donors, around 81% belonged to the genetic ancestry cluster associated with self-reported Caucasian donors. The aim of the study was to test whether cataloging public T cell receptors could identify signatures of past pathogen exposure. The study profiled the T cell repertoires of around 700 subjects by immunosequencing and related them to cytomegalovirus serostatus. In addition to the first cohort of about 650 subjects, a separate validation cohort of 100 to 150 different subjects was used. The study combined high-throughput TCR immunosequencing, statistical association of individual TCRs with disease status, and machine learning to predict cytomegalovirus infection status. In a later analysis, previously published TCR beta repertoires from 666 donors were re-analyzed and high-resolution HLA genotyping was added so that TCR occurrence patterns could be studied. Rather than drawing on any new phenotypic data, the later analysis identified candidate immune exposures from TCR beta sequences and the way those sequences occurred across donors. An earlier analysis of several hundred of the donors applied high-throughput TCR beta sequencing to assess whether each TCR beta V gene segment acted as functional or pseudogenic. Donor age, sex, ethnicity and CMV serostatus were compiled alongside the repertoire data. In a later genetic analysis, genome-wide SNP genotypes for about 60% of the 666 donors were used, and that subset was treated as a discovery cohort. All discovery cohort repertoires had been generated on a single sequencing platform. Class I and class II HLA loci were covered by the typing at four-digit resolution. Typing coverage differed by locus: A, B, C, DRB1 and DQB1 were typed in about 620-630 donors, DQA1 in 522, DPA1 in roughly 590, and DPB1 in roughly 470. Because of strong linkage in the cohort, roughly five DR-DQ haplotypes were treated as single units for association and clustering. Across around 400 genotyped donors of the cohort, an average of approximately 240,000 unique TCR beta nucleotide sequences per donor were sequenced, and roughly 20% of those sequences were non-productive. Broad study findings and their caveats: Compared with the roughly 700-donor mean, donors in an Asian-associated ancestry cluster had fewer N-insertions in productive TCRs, according to a later genetic analysis. The authors suggested that the approach could potentially be extended to other disease states and immunological phenotypes. Sequencing depth was assumed to be roughly uniform across donors in the presence/absence analyses, though that assumption may not hold. In a later analysis, several top co-occurrence clusters were reported to appear linked to parvovirus B19, influenza, CMV and Epstein-Barr virus. In a later analysis, the rate of TCR association differed among HLA loci, with DRB1 alleles having the most associated TCRs and HLA-C alleles having the fewest. Strong co-occurrence of HLA alleles, especially DR and DQ, made assigning TCR associations to individual alleles difficult. Correlated functional status among segregating V segments might be attributable to linkage disequilibrium, but an unknown experimental factor could not be ruled out. According to a later analysis, most CMV-associated TCR beta chains appeared to be HLA-restricted, and the HLA associations seemed to be driven largely by CMV exposure. In vitro tests confirmed that a few of the cytomegalovirus-associated TCR beta chains recognize cytomegalovirus antigens. In an earlier analysis of more than 450 of the donors, most TCR beta V segments were observed in productive rearrangements about 87% or about 30% of the time, broadly matching IMGT annotations. At a false discovery rate of 0.05, a later analysis linked some 17,000 TCR beta sequences to specific HLA alleles. The study listed 164 TCR beta chains as associated with cytomegalovirus. The classifier was reported to diagnose cytomegalovirus status with high specificity and sensitivity in both the original and validation cohorts. Because HLA typing was missing for some donors at each locus, association tests included only the typed subset. While some public TCRs were present in many individuals, most TCR sequences turned up only very rarely across donors. Seventeen rarely observed V segments, including chromosome 9 orphons, were excluded from the earlier analysis of approximately 500 of the donors because counts were too low. In this cohort, only TCR beta chains were sequenced, and detectable features were limited by the absence of alpha or paired-chain data. The 87-base-pair reads could not distinguish some IMGT-functional V segments, including TRBV6-2 and TRBV6-3, so those segments were excluded. In a later analysis, HLA-associated TCR beta chains were found to be more clonally expanded and to have lower generation probabilities than equally common non-associated chains. CMV serostatus was the only immune exposure information available for the cohort. A further reported finding was that TCR beta sequences accurately predicted the HLA-A and HLA-B alleles for most subjects in the first cohort. A cluster of highly shared sequence variants was judged likely to represent a technical artifact of the sequencing pipeline. An association between a missense DCLRE1C variant and V-gene and J-gene trimming of TCR beta chains was found in a later genetic analysis and replicated in an independent cohort.

This clone was counted a few times. The antigen it binds to is not known. Base qualities were left out, and no much larger clone turns up one base away. Based on the germline V gene, the CDR1 and CDR2 sequences are MGHDK and SYGVNS. From the cysteine through the phenylalanine, the CDR3 covers 18 amino acids. The retained sequence is limited to the CDR3, 54 bases, with the frame set at the first base. V and J lose 1 base and 0 bases, and a span of 19 bases separates them. The cohort was made up of about 670 healthy bone marrow donors. Cohort members were all nominally healthy when sampled, although unrecorded immune exposures were likely present. Of the 690 or so cohort members, around 280 had positive CMV serostatus and 350 to 450 had negative CMV serostatus, and CMV serostatus was not recorded for the donor. A peripheral blood sample was collected from each donor, and TCR beta sequencing was performed on peripheral blood mononuclear cells. Genomic DNA was extracted from the blood cell samples with the Qiagen DNeasy Blood Extraction Kit.

Library prep was done by the immunoSEQ multiplex PCR assay. For the multiplex PCR, a mixture combining 60 forward primers for TCR Vbeta segments and 13 reverse primers for TCR Jbeta segments was used. The CDR3 region of rearranged TCR beta genes was amplified from genomic DNA with a multiplex PCR assay. The Illumina HiSeq System was used to sequence the amplified TCR beta libraries as 87-base-pair reads. Per the original workflow: Across the 670 or so repertoires, a later analysis counted tens of millions of unique TCR beta chains, 9 million to 14 million of which were shared by at least two donors. Raw reads were error-corrected and collapsed into unique sequences with a nearest-neighbor algorithm that merged closely related sequences to remove PCR and sequencing errors. To assign V, D and J gene segments, CDR3 sequences were aligned to IMGT reference sequences. For a sequence to be retained, at least a six-nucleotide match to both a V gene segment and a J gene segment was required. A rearrangement was called productive if the CDR3 had no stop codons and remained in frame with V and J, and every other rearrangement was called non-productive. Following IMGT convention, CDR3 was defined as the stretch from the second conserved V-encoded cysteine to the conserved J-encoded phenylalanine. The earlier analysis of about 590 of the donors excluded sequences that lacked an unambiguous match to a single V gene segment. An earlier analysis of fewer than 750 of the donors classified V segments as functional when productive rearrangements were above 56.7% and as segregating when the standard deviation between donors was above 5%. A statistical classification framework was developed to diagnose cytomegalovirus status using the catalog of TCR beta chain sequences. V and J gene assignment, in a later analysis, came from comparing TCR nucleotide sequences with IMGT/GENE-DB human TR gene sequences. Using the TCRdist pipeline, a later analysis assigned CDR3 sequences along with most-parsimonious VDJ recombination scenarios. In a later analysis, each TCR beta chain was defined by its CDR3 amino acid sequence together with its V-gene family, and reads lacking a unique V-gene family were excluded. To address suspected cross-contamination and a sequencing artifact, a later analysis removed around 590 highly shared, low-generation-probability nucleotide sequences. For each public chain, a later analysis derived a clonal expansion index from normalized ranks of inferred template counts within each repertoire. Generation probabilities in a later analysis came from a VDJ recombination model fitted to out-of-frame rearrangements, and those results were checked against IGoR. Hypergeometric tests were used in a later analysis to score TCR-TCR, TCR-HLA and TCR-CMV co-occurrence, with a repertoire-size bias correction applied to the TCR pairs. False discovery rates were estimated in a later analysis by permuting HLA or CMV assignments 20 times. In a later analysis, co-occurring TCRs were grouped using DBSCAN, with TCRdist sequence similarity added in when clustering inside HLA-allele-positive subsets. Repertoires with fewer than 30,000 or more than 120,000 public chains were left out of co-occurrence clustering, as were a few repertoires with anomalous nucleotide sharing. As stored in TCRdb, this immuneACCESS dataset retains in-frame rearrangements with V and J assigned. A fraction of the clones does not appear; measured against another copy, unresolved V genes explain less than half of the discrepancy, and the remainder lacks a known reason. V, J and clone size reflect that table, while D and trimming were determined from the DNA. Within this sample are 130,000 to 150,000 clones, with approximately 70% of them counted one time only. The top ten constitute approximately 15% of the sample.

The sample consisted of PBMCs. In this chain, TRBV25-1 is recombined with TRBJ2-7, with TRBD2 tentatively as D gene (6 bases match). The clonotype comes from a human donor in good health. The sequenced DNA: TGTGCCAGCAGTGAATTCTTTGGAGGGGAACACTTCTCCTACGAGCAGTACTTC. Its protein reads: CASSEFFGGEHFSYEQYF.